This TCR beta chain was recorded in a study of Graves' ophthalmopathy and Graves' hyperthyroidism. The authors amplified TCR beta CDR3 regions from RNA transcripts. First-round RT-PCR used HTBI primers; second-round multiplex PCR followed. TCRdb re-called the multiplex PCR reads with MiXCR, one entry per CDR3 protein. The sample has hundreds of thousands of distinct CDR3 sequences, roughly 41% seen once. Clinical symptoms, serum thyroxine, TRAb, thyroid ultrasound and orbital computed tomography were relied on for diagnosis. Germline-derived CDR1 and CDR2 are SQVTM and ANQGSEA. V was pared by 8 bases and J by 5 bases, with 18 bases between. This CDR3 region has 13 residues.

V is TRBV29-1 and J is TRBJ2-5; D might be TRBD1 or TRBD2, each matching 6 bases. The sequencing input was peripheral blood. The sequence derives from an adult man with Graves' ophthalmopathy. This chain's CDR3 is CSLRRMGGETQYF. DNA of the CDR3: TGCAGCTTGCGGCGGATGGGGGGCGAGACCCAGTACTTC.